The rows below give T cell receptor beta chains drawn from one sample of a study of CD8+ T cells in alopecia areata. Some clones are missing from TCRdb's copy, which holds only in-frame ones; the method was immunoSEQ multiplex PCR. Among 160,000 or so clones listed, 50% to 75% were seen once. The sequences come from CD4+ T cells sorted from blood, collected around week 55, from a patient treated with tofacitinib. The source is a human donor with alopecia areata. CDR3s include the opening cysteine and the closing phenylalanine or tryptophan. Fields, in order: CDR3 length, V gene, J gene, D gene, clone size, CDR3 DNA, CDR3 protein. The D gene is left open where the match is weak. Size is omitted from some rows. Given values are once, few, many or a class for expanded clones.

>13|TRBV2|TRBJ2-1|NA|medium-sized
TGTGCCAGCAGTGGGACTTCCCCGAATGAGCAGTTCTTC
CASSGTSPNEQFF
>15|TRBV6-5|TRBJ2-3|NA|NA
TGTGCCAGCAGCCGTCGATACGTTGATGTGGATACGCAGTATTTT
CASSRRYVDVDTQYF
>14|TRBV29-1|TRBJ2-7|TRBD2|NA
TGCAGCGTGGGGGGACTAGCGGGCTCCTACGAGCAGTACTTC
CSVGGLAGSYEQYF
>17|TRBV30|TRBJ2-3|TRBD1|few
TGTGCCTGGAGTCGAGACCAGGGGGCTTTTAGCACAGATACGCAGTATTTT
CAWSRDQGAFSTDTQYF
>17|TRBV5-1|TRBJ2-2|NA|few
TGCGCCAGCAGCGGAAACAATGGGTACGCGAACACCGGGGAGCTGTTTTTT
CASSGNNGYANTGELFF
>15|TRBV5-1|TRBJ2-3|NA|NA
TGCGCCAGCAGCTTTTCACTCCAACAGGAATTTGCGCAGTATTTT
CASSFSLQQEFAQYF
>15|TRBV10-2|TRBJ1-5|NA|NA
TGCGCCAGCAGTGCGTATCAGGGAAGCAATCAGCCCCAGCATTTT
CASSAYQGSNQPQHF
>16|TRBV10-3|TRBJ2-6|NA|few
TGTGCCACAGGGGACCCGGCCGGCTCTGGGGCCAACGTCCTGACTTTC
CATGDPAGSGANVLTF
>15|TRBV6-6|TRBJ2-1|TRBD2|NA
TGTGCCAGCAGTTACGTTAGCGGGGGGGCGATTGAGCAGTTCTTC
CASSYVSGGAIEQFF
>14|TRBV4-1|TRBJ1-2|NA|few
TGCGCCAGCAGCCGGGGCAGGGCGGACTATGGCTACACCTTC
CASSRGRADYGYTF